This T cell receptor (beta chain) comes out of a study of cytomegalovirus exposure and HLA in healthy donors. Amplification used 60 Vbeta primers and 13 Jbeta primers. In the original workflow: About 10 million of 65 million to 95 million unique TCR beta chains were shared, per a later count. Sequencing used immunoSEQ multiplex PCR; TCRdb keeps in-frame clones, though not all of them. V, J and clone size were drawn from that table, and D and trimming were deduced from the DNA. This table lists 96,000 or so clones. For this clone: Its antigen is currently unknown.

Germline CDR1 and CDR2: GTSNPN and SVGIG (reference sequence). The length of the CDR3 is 12 residues. V lost 5 bases to trimming and J lost 1 base, with 8 bases between them. General study results and limits: Reports indicate that TCR beta sequences accurately predicted the HLA-A and HLA-B alleles of most subjects.

Sequencing was performed on PBMCs. The V and J genes are TRBV30 and TRBJ1-2; no firm D call. The TCR comes from a girl under 18 in good health and CMV-seropositive. The CDR3 here is CAWHLLNYGYTF. CDR3 sequence (DNA): TGTGCCTGGCACCTACTTAACTATGGCTACACCTTC.